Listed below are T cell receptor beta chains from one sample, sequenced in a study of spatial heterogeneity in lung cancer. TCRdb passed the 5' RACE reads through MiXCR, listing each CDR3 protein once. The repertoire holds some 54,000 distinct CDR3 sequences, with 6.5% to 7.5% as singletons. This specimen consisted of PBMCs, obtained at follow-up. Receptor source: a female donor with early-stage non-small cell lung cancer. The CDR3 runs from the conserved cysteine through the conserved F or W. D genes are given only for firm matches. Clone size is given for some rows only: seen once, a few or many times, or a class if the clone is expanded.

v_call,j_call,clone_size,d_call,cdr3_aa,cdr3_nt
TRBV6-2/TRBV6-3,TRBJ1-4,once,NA,CASSYRSLPNEKLFF,TGTGCCAGCAGTTACCGAAGCTTGCCTAATGAAAAACTGTTTTTT
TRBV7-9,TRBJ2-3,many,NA,CASSLYTDTQYF,TGTGCCAGCAGCTTATATACAGATACGCAGTATTTT
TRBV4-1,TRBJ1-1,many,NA,CASSTGPGTPISTEAFF,TGCGCCAGCAGTACTGGGCCCGGGACACCCATAAGCACTGAAGCTTTCTTT
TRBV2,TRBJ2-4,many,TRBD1,CASTSGDRGTIQYF,TGTGCCAGCACATCCGGGGACAGGGGCACCATTCAGTACTTC
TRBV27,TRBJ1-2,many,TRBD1,CASSPADRGFGYGYTF,TGTGCCAGCAGTCCTGCCGACAGGGGATTTGGCTATGGCTACACCTTC
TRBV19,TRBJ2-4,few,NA,CASSTTRANIQYF,TGTGCCAGTAGTACCACAAGGGCGAACATTCAGTACTTC
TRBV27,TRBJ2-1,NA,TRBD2,CASRRGGTDSYNEQFF,TGTGCCAGCAGGCGGGGGGGGACAGACTCCTACAATGAGCAGTTCTTC
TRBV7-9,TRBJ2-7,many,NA,CASTRNTGSYEQYF,TGTGCCAGCACCCGAAATACAGGGTCCTACGAGCAGTACTTC
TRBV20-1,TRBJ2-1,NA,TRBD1,CSAIGTGGFYNEQFF,TGCAGTGCGATTGGGACAGGGGGCTTCTACAATGAGCAGTTCTTC
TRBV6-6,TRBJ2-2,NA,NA,CASTSGTTNTGELFF,TGTGCCAGCACTTCCGGGACAACGAACACCGGGGAGCTGTTTTTT
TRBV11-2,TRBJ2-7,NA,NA,CASSSRREQYF,TGTGCCAGCAGCTCCAGAAGAGAGCAGTACTTC
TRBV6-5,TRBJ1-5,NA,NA,CASSQTRGGIQPQHF,TGTGCCAGCAGCCAGACCCGAGGGGGAATTCAGCCCCAGCATTTT
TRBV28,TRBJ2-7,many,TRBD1,CASSSGTGGSYEQYF,TGTGCCAGCAGCTCTGGGACAGGGGGCTCATACGAGCAGTACTTC
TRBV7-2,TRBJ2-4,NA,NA,CASSPTAAKNIQYF,TGTGCCAGCAGCCCTACGGCAGCCAAAAACATTCAGTACTTC
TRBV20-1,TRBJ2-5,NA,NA,CSAREGAARKTQYF,TGCAGTGCTAGAGAGGGGGCGGCGAGGAAGACCCAGTACTTC
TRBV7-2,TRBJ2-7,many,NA,CASAGPSPGTYEQYF,TGTGCCAGCGCCGGACCCTCCCCCGGTACCTACGAGCAGTACTTC
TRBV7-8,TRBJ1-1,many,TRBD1,CASSLQGANVEAFF,TGTGCCAGCAGCCTACAGGGGGCTAATGTTGAAGCTTTCTTT
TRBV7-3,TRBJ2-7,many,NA,CASSALLRTNEQYF,TGTGCCAGCAGCGCCCTTTTACGGACGAACGAGCAGTACTTC
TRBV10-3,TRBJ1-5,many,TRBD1,CAIGGQGGQPQHF,TGTGCCATCGGTGGACAGGGAGGTCAGCCCCAGCATTTT
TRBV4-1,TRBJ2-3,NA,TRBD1,CASSRGQGNDVQYF,TGCGCCAGCAGTCGCGGACAGGGTAATGACGTACAGTATTTT
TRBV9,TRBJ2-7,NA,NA,CASSVVQETHYEQYF,TGTGCCAGCAGCGTAGTACAGGAAACCCACTACGAGCAGTACTTC
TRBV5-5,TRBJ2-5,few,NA,CASSPLRADQETQYF,TGTGCCAGCAGCCCCCTAAGGGCCGACCAAGAGACCCAGTACTTC
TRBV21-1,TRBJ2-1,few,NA,CASSKALGGRIRNEQFF,TGTGCCAGCAGCAAAGCGCTGGGGGGCCGGATTCGCAATGAGCAGTTCTTC
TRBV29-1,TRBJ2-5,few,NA,CSVEGGRETQYF,TGCAGCGTTGAAGGGGGAAGGGAGACCCAGTACTTC
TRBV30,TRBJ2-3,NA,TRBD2,CAWQRGGQYRGTDTQYF,TGTGCCTGGCAGCGGGGGGGCCAATATCGAGGGACAGATACGCAGTATTTT
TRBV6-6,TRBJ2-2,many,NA,CASSYLRPGVDTGELFF,TGTGCCAGCAGTTACCTCAGACCGGGGGTCGACACCGGGGAGCTGTTTTTT
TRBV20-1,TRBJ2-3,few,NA,CSARDLIGLGDTQYF,TGCAGTGCTAGAGATCTTATTGGATTGGGGGATACGCAGTATTTT
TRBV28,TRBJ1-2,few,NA,CASRLPGLDYGYTF,TGTGCCAGCAGACTGCCGGGACTGGACTATGGCTACACCTTC
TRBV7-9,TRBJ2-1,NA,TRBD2,CASSLGTSGASEQFF,TGTGCCAGCAGCCTAGGGACTAGCGGGGCGAGTGAGCAGTTCTTC
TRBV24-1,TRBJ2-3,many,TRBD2,CATSDSGLAGVIGTQYF,TGTGCCACCAGTGATTCTGGGCTAGCGGGGGTGATTGGTACGCAGTATTTT
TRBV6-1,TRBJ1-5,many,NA,CASSEAWGSNQPQHF,TGTGCCAGCAGTGAAGCGTGGGGGAGCAATCAGCCCCAGCATTTT
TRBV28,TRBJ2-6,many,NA,CASSVGANVLTF,TGTGCCAGCAGTGTTGGGGCCAACGTCCTGACTTTC
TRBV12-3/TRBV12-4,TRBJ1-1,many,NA,CASTMGATEAFF,TGTGCCAGCACAATGGGGGCCACTGAAGCTTTCTTT
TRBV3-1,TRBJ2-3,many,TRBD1,CASTNRGADTQYF,TGTGCCAGCACAAACAGGGGCGCAGATACGCAGTATTTT
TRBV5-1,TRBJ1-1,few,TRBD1,CASRISEAGGDAEAFF,TGCGCCAGCAGGATAAGCGAGGCAGGGGGCGACGCTGAAGCTTTCTTT
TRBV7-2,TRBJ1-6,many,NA,CASSTDRNSPLHF,TGTGCCAGCAGCACCGACAGGAATTCACCCCTCCACTTT
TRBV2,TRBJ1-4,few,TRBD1,CASIPGQGAEKLFF,TGTGCCAGCATCCCGGGACAGGGTGCCGAAAAACTGTTTTTT
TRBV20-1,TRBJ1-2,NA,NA,CSASSQVGVGGYTF,TGCAGTGCTAGTAGCCAGGTGGGGGTAGGAGGCTACACCTTC
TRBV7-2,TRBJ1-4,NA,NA,CASRSGTAEKLFF,TGTGCCAGCAGAAGTGGTACAGCTGAAAAACTGTTTTTT
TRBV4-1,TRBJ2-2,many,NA,CASSQELPWRGAGELFF,TGCGCCAGCAGCCAAGAATTGCCGTGGCGGGGCGCCGGGGAGCTGTTTTTT
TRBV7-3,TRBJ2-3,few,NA,CASSARSADTQYF,TGTGCCAGCAGCGCCAGATCTGCAGATACGCAGTATTTT
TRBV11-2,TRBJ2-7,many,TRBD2,CASSLDWAGGYEQYF,TGTGCCAGCAGCTTAGATTGGGCGGGAGGCTACGAGCAGTACTTC
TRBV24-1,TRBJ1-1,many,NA,CATNENTEAFF,TGTGCCACCAACGAGAACACTGAAGCTTTCTTT